The T cell receptor beta chain described here comes from a study of shared clonotypes between healthy human individuals. Method: immunoSEQ multiplex PCR; TCRdb's copy keeps in-frame clones and lacks some. The sample has some 2.4 million clones, 93% seen once. The CDR3 sequence is 14 residues long. The V gene's germline CDR1 is MNHEY and CDR2 SMNVEV (reference sequence). The germline V and J ends were trimmed by 4 bases and 4 bases, with 10 bases remaining between them. The sequencing input was naive CD4+ T cells from PBMCs. Subset: CD45RA+ positively selected. The chain links TRBV27 to TRBJ2-2; no firm D call. The receptor's source is a man younger than 30 in good health. Some clones in this sample may be carry-over from other donors' samples. CDR3 sequence (DNA): TGTGCCAGCAGTTACGGGCGGTTCACCGGGGAGCTGTTTTTT. This encodes CASSYGRFTGELFF.